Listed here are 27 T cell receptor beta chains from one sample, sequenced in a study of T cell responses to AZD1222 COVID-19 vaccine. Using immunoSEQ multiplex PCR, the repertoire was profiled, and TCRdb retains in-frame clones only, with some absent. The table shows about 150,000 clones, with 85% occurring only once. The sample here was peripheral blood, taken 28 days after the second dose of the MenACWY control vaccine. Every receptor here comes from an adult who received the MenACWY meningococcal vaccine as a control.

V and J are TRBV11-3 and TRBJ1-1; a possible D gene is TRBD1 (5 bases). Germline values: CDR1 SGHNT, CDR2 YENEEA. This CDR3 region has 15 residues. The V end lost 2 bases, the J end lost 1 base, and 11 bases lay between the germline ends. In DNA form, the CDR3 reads TGTGCCAGCAGCTTATTCGACAGCCAGAACACTGAAGCTTTCTTT. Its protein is CASSLFDSQNTEAFF.

The CDR3 is CASTKAGQNNEQFF. CDR3 coding DNA: TGCGCCAGCACCAAAGCGGGACAAAACAATGAGCAGTTCTTC. The V gene is TRBV5-1, the J gene TRBJ2-1, with a possible D match to TRBD2 (7 bases). Germline CDR1 is SGHRS and CDR2 is YFSETQ. This CDR3 has 14 residues. The V gene lost 6 bases and the J gene lost 5 bases, with 15 bases spanning the gap.

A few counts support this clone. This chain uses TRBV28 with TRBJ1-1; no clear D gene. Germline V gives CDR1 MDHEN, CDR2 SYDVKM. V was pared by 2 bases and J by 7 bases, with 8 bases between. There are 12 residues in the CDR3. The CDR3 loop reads CASSLQQLEAFF. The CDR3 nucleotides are TGTGCCAGCAGTTTACAACAACTTGAAGCTTTCTTT.

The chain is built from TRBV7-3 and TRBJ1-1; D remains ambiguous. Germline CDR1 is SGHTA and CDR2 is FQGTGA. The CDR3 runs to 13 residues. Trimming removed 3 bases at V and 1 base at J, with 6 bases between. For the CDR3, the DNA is TGTGCCAGCAGCTTTACAGAGAACACTGAAGCTTTCTTT. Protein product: CASSFTENTEAFF.

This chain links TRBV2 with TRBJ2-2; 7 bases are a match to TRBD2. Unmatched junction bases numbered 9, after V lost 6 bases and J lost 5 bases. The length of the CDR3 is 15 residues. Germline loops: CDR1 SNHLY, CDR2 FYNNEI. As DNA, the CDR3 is TGTGCCAGCAGGCAGGGACTGGGGGGGACCGGGGAGCTGTTTTTT. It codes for CASRQGLGGTGELFF.

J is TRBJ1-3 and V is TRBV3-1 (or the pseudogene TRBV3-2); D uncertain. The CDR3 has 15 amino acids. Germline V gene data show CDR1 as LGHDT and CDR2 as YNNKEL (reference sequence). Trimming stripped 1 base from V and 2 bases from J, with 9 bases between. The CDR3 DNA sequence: TGTGCCAGCAGCCAAGGGTTAGGGACTGGAAACACCATATATTTT. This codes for CASSQGLGTGNTIYF.

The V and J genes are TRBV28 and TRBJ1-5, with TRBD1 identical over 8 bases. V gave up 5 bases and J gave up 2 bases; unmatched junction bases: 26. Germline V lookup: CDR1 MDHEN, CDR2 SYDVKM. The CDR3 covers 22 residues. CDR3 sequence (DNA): TGTGCCAGCAGTCCCATTCCGGACAGGGTAGGGACTTCAAGGCACCGCAATCAGCCCCAGCATTTT. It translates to CASSPIPDRVGTSRHRNQPQHF.

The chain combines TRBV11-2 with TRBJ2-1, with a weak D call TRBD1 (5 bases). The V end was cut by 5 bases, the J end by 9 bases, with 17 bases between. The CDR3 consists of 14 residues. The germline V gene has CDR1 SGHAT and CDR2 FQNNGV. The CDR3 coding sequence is TGTGCCAGCAGCAAAGGGCAGGGCGGTATTGAGCAGTTCTTC. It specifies CASSKGQGGIEQFF.

This chain's CDR3 is CSVRRGGNTEAFF. The DNA of the CDR3 is TGCAGCGTCAGACGGGGGGGTAACACTGAAGCTTTCTTT. The V call is TRBV29-1, the J call TRBJ1-1, with D possibly matching TRBD1 (5 bases). This CDR3 has 13 amino acids. Germline CDR1 and CDR2: SQVTM and ANQGSEA. The germline V and J ends were trimmed by 6 bases and 2 bases, with 13 bases remaining between them.

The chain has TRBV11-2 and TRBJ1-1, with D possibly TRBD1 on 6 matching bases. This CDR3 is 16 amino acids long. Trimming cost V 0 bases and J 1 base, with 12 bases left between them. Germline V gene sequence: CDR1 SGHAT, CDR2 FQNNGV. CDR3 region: CASSLEGGVRNTEAFF. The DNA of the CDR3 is TGTGCCAGCAGCTTAGAGGGGGGCGTTAGGAACACTGAAGCTTTCTTT.

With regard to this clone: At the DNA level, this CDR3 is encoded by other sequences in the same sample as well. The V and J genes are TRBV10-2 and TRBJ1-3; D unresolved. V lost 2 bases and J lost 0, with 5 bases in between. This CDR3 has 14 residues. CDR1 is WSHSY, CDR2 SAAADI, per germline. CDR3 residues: CASSEGSSGNTIYF. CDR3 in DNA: TGCGCCAGCAGTGAGGGTAGCTCTGGAAACACCATATATTTT.

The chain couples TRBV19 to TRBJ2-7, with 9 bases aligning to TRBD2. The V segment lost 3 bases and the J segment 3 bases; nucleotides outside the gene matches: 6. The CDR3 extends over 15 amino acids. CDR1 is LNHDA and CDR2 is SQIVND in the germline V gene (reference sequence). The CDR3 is CASSIGASGIYEQYF. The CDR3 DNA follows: TGTGCCAGTAGTATCGGGGCTAGCGGGATCTACGAGCAGTACTTC.

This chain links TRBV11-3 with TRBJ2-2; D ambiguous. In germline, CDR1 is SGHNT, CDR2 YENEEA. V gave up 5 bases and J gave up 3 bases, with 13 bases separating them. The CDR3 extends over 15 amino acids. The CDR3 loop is CASSPAEIDTGELFF. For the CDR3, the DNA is TGTGCCAGCAGCCCCGCGGAGATCGACACCGGGGAGCTGTTTTTT.

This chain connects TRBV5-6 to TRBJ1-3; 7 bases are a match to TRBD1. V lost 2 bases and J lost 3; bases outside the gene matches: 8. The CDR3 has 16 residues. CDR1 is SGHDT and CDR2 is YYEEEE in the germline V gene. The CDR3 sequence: CASSFRDSYVGNTIYF. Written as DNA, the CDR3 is TGTGCCAGCAGCTTTAGGGACAGCTACGTTGGAAACACCATATATTTT.

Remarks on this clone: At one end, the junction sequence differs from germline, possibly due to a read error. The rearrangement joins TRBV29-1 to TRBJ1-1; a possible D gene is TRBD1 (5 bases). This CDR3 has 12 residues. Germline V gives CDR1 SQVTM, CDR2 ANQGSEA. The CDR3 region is CGVGTMNTEAFF. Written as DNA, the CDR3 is TGCGGCGTTGGGACCATGAACACTGAAGCTTTCTTT.

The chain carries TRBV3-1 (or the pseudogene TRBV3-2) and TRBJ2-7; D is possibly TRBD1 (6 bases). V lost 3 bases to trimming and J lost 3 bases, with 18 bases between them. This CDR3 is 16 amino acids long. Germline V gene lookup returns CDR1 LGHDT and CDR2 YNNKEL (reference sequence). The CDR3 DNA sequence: TGTGCCAGCAGCCACGAATGGCGACAGGTTGGCTACGAGCAGTACTTC. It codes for CASSHEWRQVGYEQYF.

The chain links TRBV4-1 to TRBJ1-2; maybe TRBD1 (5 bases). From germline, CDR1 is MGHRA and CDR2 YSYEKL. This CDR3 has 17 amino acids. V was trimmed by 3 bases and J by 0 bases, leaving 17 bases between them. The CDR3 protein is CASSHLGRGRPNYGYTF. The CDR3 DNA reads TGCGCCAGCAGCCACTTAGGTCGGGGGAGACCTAACTATGGCTACACCTTC.

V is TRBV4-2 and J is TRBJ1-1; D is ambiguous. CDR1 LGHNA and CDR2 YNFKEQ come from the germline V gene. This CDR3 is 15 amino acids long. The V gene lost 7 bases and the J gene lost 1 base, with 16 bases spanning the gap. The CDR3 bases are TGTGCCAGCACCGAACGACACCTCTCGAACACTGAAGCTTTCTTT. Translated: CASTERHLSNTEAFF.

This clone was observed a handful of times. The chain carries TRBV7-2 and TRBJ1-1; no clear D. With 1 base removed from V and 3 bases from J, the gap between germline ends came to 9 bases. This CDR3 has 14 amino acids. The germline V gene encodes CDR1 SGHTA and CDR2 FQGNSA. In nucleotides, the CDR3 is TGTGCCAGCAGCTTAGTTCGTGGGGACACTGAAGCTTTCTTT. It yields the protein CASSLVRGDTEAFF.

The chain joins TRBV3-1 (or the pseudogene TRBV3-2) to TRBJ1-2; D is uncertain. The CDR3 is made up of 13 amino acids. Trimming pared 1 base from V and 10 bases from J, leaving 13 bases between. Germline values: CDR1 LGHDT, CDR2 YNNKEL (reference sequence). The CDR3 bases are TGTGCCAGCAGCCAAGGGCGGGGAAGCGACTACACCTTC. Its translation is CASSQGRGSDYTF.

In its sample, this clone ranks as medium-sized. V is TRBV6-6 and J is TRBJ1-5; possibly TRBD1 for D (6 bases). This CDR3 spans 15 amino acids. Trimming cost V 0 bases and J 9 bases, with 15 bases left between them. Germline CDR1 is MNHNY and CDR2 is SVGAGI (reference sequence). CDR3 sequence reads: CASSYSRDIAMPQHF. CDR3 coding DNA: TGTGCCAGCAGTTACTCGAGGGACATAGCCATGCCCCAGCATTTT.

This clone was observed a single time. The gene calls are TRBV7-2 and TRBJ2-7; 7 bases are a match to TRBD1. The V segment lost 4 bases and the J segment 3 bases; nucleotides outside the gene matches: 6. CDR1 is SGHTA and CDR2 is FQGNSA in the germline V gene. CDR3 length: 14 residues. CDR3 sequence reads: CASSSQTGNYEQYF. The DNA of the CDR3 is TGTGCCAGCAGCTCTCAGACAGGGAACTACGAGCAGTACTTC.

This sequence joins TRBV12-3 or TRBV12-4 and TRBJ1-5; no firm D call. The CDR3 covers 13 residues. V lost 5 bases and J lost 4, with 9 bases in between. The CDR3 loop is CASSVTENQPQHF. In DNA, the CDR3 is TGTGCCAGCAGTGTAACTGAGAATCAGCCCCAGCATTTT.

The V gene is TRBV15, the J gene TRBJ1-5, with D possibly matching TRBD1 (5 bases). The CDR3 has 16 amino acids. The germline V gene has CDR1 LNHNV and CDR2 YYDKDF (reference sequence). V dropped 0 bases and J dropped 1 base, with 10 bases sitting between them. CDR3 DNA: TGTGCCACCAGCAGAGATACAGGACGGAGCAATCAGCCCCAGCATTTT. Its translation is CATSRDTGRSNQPQHF.

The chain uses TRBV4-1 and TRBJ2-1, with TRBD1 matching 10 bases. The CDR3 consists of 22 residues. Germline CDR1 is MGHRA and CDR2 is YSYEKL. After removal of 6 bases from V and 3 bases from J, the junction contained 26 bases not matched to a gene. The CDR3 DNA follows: TGCGCCAGCAGATTGGACGGACAGGGGGACGCTTACGGGGGTCGAGACTACAATGAGCAGTTCTTC. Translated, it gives CASRLDGQGDAYGGRDYNEQFF.

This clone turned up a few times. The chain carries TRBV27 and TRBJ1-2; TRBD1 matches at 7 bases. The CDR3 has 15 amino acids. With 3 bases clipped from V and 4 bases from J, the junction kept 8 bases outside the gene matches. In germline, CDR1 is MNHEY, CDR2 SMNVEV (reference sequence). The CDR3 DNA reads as TGTGCCAGCAGTTTCAACAGGGGCGCAGGCTATGGCTACACCTTC. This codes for CASSFNRGAGYGYTF.

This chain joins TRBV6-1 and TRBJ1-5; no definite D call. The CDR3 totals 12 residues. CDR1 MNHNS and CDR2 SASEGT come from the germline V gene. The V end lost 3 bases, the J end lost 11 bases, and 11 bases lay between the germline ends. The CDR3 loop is CASSETQSAQHF. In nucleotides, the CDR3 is TGTGCCAGCAGTGAGACCCAGTCAGCCCAGCATTTT.